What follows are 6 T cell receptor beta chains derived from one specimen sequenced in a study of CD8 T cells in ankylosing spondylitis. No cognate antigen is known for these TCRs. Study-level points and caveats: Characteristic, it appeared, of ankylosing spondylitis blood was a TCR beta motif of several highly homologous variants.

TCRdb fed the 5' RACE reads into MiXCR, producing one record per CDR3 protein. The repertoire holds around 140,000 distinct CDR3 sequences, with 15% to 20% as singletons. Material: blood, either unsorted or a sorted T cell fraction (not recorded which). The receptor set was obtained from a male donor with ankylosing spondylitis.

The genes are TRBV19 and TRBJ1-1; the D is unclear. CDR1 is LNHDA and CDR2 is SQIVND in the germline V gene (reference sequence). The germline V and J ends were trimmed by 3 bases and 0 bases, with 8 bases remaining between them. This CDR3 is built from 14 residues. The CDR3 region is CASSMDYMNTEAFF. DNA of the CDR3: TGTGCCAGTAGTATGGACTACATGAACACTGAAGCTTTCTTT.

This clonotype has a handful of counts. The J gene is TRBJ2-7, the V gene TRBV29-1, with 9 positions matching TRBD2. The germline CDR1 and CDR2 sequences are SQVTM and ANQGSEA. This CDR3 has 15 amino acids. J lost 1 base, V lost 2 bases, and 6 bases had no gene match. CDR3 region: CSVEPVSGGSYEQYF. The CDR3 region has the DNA TGCAGCGTTGAACCAGTTAGCGGGGGATCCTACGAGCAGTACTTC.

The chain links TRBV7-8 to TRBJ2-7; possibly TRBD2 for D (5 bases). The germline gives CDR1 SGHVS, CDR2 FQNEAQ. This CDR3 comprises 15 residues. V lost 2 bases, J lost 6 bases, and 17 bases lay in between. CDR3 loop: CASSLTHGEGTEQYF. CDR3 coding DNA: TGTGCCAGCAGCTTAACTCACGGAGAGGGTACCGAGCAGTACTTC.

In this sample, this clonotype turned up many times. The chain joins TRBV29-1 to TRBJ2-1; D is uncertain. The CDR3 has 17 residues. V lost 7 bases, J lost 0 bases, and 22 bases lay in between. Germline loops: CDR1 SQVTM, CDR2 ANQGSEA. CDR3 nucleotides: TGCAGCGCGCCTACCCCGGCCTCCTCAAGCTCCTACAATGAGCAGTTCTTC. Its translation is CSAPTPASSSSYNEQFF.

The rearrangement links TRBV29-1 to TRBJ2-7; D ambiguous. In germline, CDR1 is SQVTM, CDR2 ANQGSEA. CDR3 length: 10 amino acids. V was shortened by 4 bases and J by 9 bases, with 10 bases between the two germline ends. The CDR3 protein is CSVVGNAQYF. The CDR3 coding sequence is TGCAGCGTTGTGGGGAACGCGCAGTACTTC.

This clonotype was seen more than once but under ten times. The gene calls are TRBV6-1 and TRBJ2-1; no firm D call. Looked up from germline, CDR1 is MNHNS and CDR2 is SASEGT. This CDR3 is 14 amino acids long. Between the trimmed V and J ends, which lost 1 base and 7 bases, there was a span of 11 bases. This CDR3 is CASSEVLASNEQFF. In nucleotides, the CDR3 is TGTGCCAGCAGTGAAGTGTTAGCAAGTAATGAGCAGTTCTTC.